Given below is one TCR beta chain in context. Its matching antigen is unknown. The CDR3 runs 15 residues. The germline V gene encodes CDR1 MNHNY and CDR2 SVGAGI (reference sequence). V lost 2 bases and J lost 3; bases outside the gene matches: 5. A CD45RA+ naive subset and a CD45RA-negative memory subset were split from CD4+ cells. The data stem from a study of shared clonotypes between healthy human individuals. Notes on the study in general: Rarefaction demonstrated incomplete sorted-subset sequencing despite large depth. As a rule, naive subsets had a larger estimated richness than memory subsets.

Original processing notes: Sequence data from immunoSEQ were junction-only and lacked quality scores; consequently, filtering differed. Clones were read by immunoSEQ multiplex PCR, and TCRdb kept only the in-frame ones, dropping some. V and J calls plus clone size are reproduced from that table; the DNA served to infer D and trimming. The sample has about 2.3 million clones; 80% to 95% are singletons. The chain carries TRBV6-6 and TRBJ2-7, with 9 bases fitting TRBD2. This TCR was sampled from a man aged 18 to 30 in good health. Some clones in this sample may be carry-over from other donors' samples. Source material: naive CD4+ T cells from PBMCs. Regarding subset: CD45RA+ positively selected. Here the CDR3 DNA reads TGTGCCAGCAGTTACGTGACTAGCGGAAACTACGAGCAGTACTTC. Protein: CASSYVTSGNYEQYF.